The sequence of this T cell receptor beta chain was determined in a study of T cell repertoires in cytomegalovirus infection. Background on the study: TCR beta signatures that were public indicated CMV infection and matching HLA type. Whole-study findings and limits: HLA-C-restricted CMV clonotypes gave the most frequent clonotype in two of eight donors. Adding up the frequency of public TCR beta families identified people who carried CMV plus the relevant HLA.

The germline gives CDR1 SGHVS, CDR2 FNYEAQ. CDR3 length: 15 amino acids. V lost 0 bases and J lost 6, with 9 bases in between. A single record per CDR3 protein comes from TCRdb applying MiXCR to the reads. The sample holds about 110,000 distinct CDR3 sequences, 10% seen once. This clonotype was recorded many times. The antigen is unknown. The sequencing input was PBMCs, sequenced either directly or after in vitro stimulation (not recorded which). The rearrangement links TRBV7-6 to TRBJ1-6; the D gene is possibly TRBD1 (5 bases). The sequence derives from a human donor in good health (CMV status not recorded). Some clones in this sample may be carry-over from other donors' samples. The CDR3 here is CASSLAAGRNSPLHF. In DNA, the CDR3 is TGTGCCAGCAGCTTAGCAGCAGGGCGTAATTCACCCCTCCACTTT.